A few counts support the clone carrying this TCR beta chain. This specimen belongs to a study of blood T cell repertoires in COVID-19. Across the whole study: Sites in the United States, Italy and Spain provided acute and convalescent COVID-19 samples. PBMCs, B-cell-depleted T cells, or T cells were the source of the cDNA or gDNA that made up the material.

Per the original data handling: Reference gene primer amplification gave nucleated cell count estimates. Assay used: immunoSEQ multiplex PCR; TCRdb lists only in-frame clones, some missing. V, J and clone size derive from that table, while D and trimming were established from the DNA sequence. The table has around 100,000 clones, roughly 80% seen once; the top ten hold about 5%. The CDR3 loop spans 15 amino acids. Between the trimmed V and J ends, which lost 0 bases and 3 bases, there was a span of 9 bases. Per the germline V gene, CDR1 is SGHAT and CDR2 is FQNNGV. The source of this sequence is a man in his fifties or sixties with acute or convalescent COVID-19. Sequenced material: peripheral blood. The rearrangement joins TRBV11-2 to TRBJ2-1; D gene uncertain. The CDR3 region has the DNA TGTGCCAGCAGCTTAGACTACCGAAACTACAATGAGCAGTTCTTC. Translating gives CASSLDYRNYNEQFF. Full variable domain (remainder filled in from reference TRBV11-2 and TRBJ2-1): EAGVAQSPRYKIIEKRQSVAFWCNPISGHATLYWYQQILGQGPKLLIQFQNNGVVDDSQLPKDRFSAERLKGVDSTLKIQPAKLEDSAVYLCASSLDYRNYNEQFFGPGTRLTVL.